This T cell receptor (beta chain) was identified in a study of beta chain features in type 1 diabetes. In the study overall: Comparable age, gender and cell yields were observed in patients relative to healthy donors. All of the samples together had 85 million to 140 million sorted cells examined.

Trimming left V 3 bases short and J 10 bases short, with 15 bases between. This CDR3 region has 13 residues. CDR1 is LGHNA, CDR2 YNFKEQ, per germline. CD45RO/CCR7/CD25/CD127/CD95/CD27 staining was used to isolate CD4+ naive, central memory, regulatory and stem cell-like memory cells by sorting. Findings and limits, study-wide: Type 1 diabetes patients showed a moderate but significant shortening of TCRB CDR3s in all four CD4+ subsets. A definitive answer on HLA type influencing TCRB rearrangement was not reached here.

The investigators reverse transcribed all of the isolated RNA, so they sequenced expressed TCRB transcripts. Produced via immunoSEQ multiplex PCR; TCRdb's table is partial and in-frame only. The table has 150,000 to 170,000 clones, about 9.3% seen once. As for this clone: The antigen is not known.

The rearrangement links TRBV4-2 to TRBJ1-2; no definite D call. Sequences were obtained from central memory CD4+ T cells from blood. The TCR comes from a man aged 30-40 years with type 1 diabetes. The CDR3 reads CASSQDRGSDYTF. DNA for the CDR3: TGTGCCAGCAGCCAGGATCGAGGAAGCGACTACACCTTC.